Listed below are T cell receptor beta chains from one sample, sequenced in a study of beta chain features in type 1 diabetes. Sequenced by immunoSEQ multiplex PCR; TCRdb stores in-frame clones only, minus some. The sample includes a few hundred thousand clones, around 22% of them seen just once. Sequencing input: naive CD4+ T cells from blood. The receptor set was obtained from a woman in her twenties or thirties with type 1 diabetes. CDR3s include the opening cysteine and the closing phenylalanine or tryptophan. The D gene is left open where the match is weak. The size entry is marked missing in some rows and otherwise reads once, few, many or a size class.

CASSIDPGLSYGYTF	TGTGCCAGTAGTATAGACCCAGGCTTAAGCTATGGCTACACCTTC	TRBV19	NA	TRBJ1-2	few
CASSEGPGQVFGAHTEAFF	TGCGCCAGCAGCGAAGGGCCGGGACAGGTATTTGGGGCACACACTGAAGCTTTCTTT	TRBV4-1	TRBD1	TRBJ1-1	NA
CASSDDRTNQPQHF	TGTGCCAGCAGCGATGACAGGACAAATCAGCCCCAGCATTTT	TRBV7-2	NA	TRBJ1-5	NA
CASSYVLAGRTDTQYF	TGTGCCAGCAGTTACGTACTAGCGGGGCGCACAGATACGCAGTATTTT	TRBV6-5	TRBD2	TRBJ2-3	NA
CASSKEDTGQPLNF	TGTGCCAGTAGTAAGGAGGACACGGGACAGCCGTTAAATTTT	TRBV27	TRBD1	TRBJ2-3	few
CSVQGQITDTQYF	TGCAGCGTTCAGGGACAGATTACAGATACGCAGTATTTT	TRBV29-1	TRBD1	TRBJ2-3	NA
CASSRGVPYEQYF	TGTGCCAGCAGCCGCGGGGTCCCTTACGAGCAGTACTTC	TRBV7-9	NA	TRBJ2-7	few
CASHRGLAGSSYEQYF	TGCGCCAGCCACAGGGGTCTAGCGGGTAGCTCCTACGAGCAGTACTTC	TRBV5-1	NA	TRBJ2-7	few
CASSEISGANVLTF	TGTGCCAGCAGCGAGATCTCTGGGGCCAACGTCCTGACTTTC	TRBV28	NA	TRBJ2-6	few
CASSYATLTGGLEAFF	TGTGCCAGCAGTTACGCAACACTGACAGGGGGCCTCGAAGCTTTCTTT	TRBV6-5	TRBD1	TRBJ1-1	few
CASSQVGYGYTF	TGCGCCAGCAGCCAAGTCGGCTATGGCTACACCTTC	TRBV4-1	NA	TRBJ1-2	NA
CAWVLAGTDTQYF	TGTGCCTGGGTCCTAGCGGGCACAGATACGCAGTATTTT	TRBV30	TRBD2	TRBJ2-3	NA
CASSARTGETQYF	TGTGCCAGCAGCGCCAGGACAGGAGAGACCCAGTACTTC	TRBV7-2	TRBD1	TRBJ2-5	NA
CASSQRTGGQETQYF	TGTGCCAGCAGCCAACGGACAGGGGGCCAAGAGACCCAGTACTTC	TRBV7-2	TRBD1	TRBJ2-5	NA
CASRVAGETGELFF	TGTGCCAGCAGGGTAGCGGGAGAGACCGGGGAGCTGTTTTTT	TRBV7-9	TRBD2	TRBJ2-2	NA
CASSNRGLTEAFF	TGTGCCAGCAGCAACAGGGGGCTAACTGAAGCTTTCTTT	TRBV2	TRBD1	TRBJ1-1	once
CASSIVLGHTNDEQFF	TGTGCCAGTAGTATAGTTCTGGGACACACCAACGATGAGCAGTTCTTC	TRBV19	NA	TRBJ2-1	few
CSVGTGLGYGYTF	TGCAGCGTTGGGACAGGGCTCGGCTATGGCTACACCTTC	TRBV29-1	TRBD1	TRBJ1-2	NA
CASSLVPTSSYEQYF	TGCGCCAGCAGCTTGGTTCCAACGAGCTCCTACGAGCAGTACTTC	TRBV5-1	NA	TRBJ2-7	NA
CASRLGQSNTEAFF	TGTGCCAGCAGACTGGGACAATCGAACACTGAAGCTTTCTTT	TRBV7-9	NA	TRBJ1-1	NA